This section outlines one T cell receptor (beta chain) sequence together with its context. Its matching antigen is unknown. The record originates from a study of beta chain features in type 1 diabetes. Study outcomes and limitations: Within each of all four CD4+ subsets, Type 1 diabetes patients had TCRB CDR3s that were moderately but significantly shorter.

The germline gives CDR1 MGHRA, CDR2 YSYEKL. The CDR3 is made up of 15 amino acids. Trimming removed 5 bases at V and 3 bases at J, with 17 bases between. Via the markers CD45RO/CCR7/CD25/CD127/CD95/CD27, stem cell-like memory, regulatory, central memory and naive CD4+ cells were sorted. As every portion of the isolated RNA was reverse transcribed, the sequencing read expressed TCRB transcripts. The method was immunoSEQ multiplex PCR; TCRdb's version includes in-frame clones alone and lacks a portion of them. The sample consists of under 850,000 clones, 10% to 15% of them appearing once. The source is a man aged 18 to 30 with type 1 diabetes. This chain links TRBV4-1 with TRBJ2-7; D not certain. Input material: naive CD4+ T cells from blood. CDR3 residues: CASSASGGPFYEQYF. The DNA of the CDR3 is TGCGCCAGCAGCGCCTCGGGCGGCCCCTTCTACGAGCAGTACTTC.